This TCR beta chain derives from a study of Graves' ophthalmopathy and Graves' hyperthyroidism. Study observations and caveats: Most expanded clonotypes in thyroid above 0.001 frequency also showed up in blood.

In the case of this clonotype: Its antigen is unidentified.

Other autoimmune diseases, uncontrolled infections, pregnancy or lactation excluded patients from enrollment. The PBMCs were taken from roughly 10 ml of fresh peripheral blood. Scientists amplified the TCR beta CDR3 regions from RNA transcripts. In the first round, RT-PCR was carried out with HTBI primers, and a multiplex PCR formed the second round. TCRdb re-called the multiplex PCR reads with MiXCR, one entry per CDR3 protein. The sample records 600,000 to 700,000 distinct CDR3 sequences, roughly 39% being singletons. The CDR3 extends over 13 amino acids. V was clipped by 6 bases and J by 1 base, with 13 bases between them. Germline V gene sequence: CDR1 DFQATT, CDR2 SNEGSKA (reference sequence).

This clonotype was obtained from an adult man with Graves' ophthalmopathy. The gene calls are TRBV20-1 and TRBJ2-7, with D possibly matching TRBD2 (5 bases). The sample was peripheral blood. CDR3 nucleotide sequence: TGCAGTGCAAATGAGGGAAGTTCCTACGAGCAGTACTTC. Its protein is CSANEGSSYEQYF.